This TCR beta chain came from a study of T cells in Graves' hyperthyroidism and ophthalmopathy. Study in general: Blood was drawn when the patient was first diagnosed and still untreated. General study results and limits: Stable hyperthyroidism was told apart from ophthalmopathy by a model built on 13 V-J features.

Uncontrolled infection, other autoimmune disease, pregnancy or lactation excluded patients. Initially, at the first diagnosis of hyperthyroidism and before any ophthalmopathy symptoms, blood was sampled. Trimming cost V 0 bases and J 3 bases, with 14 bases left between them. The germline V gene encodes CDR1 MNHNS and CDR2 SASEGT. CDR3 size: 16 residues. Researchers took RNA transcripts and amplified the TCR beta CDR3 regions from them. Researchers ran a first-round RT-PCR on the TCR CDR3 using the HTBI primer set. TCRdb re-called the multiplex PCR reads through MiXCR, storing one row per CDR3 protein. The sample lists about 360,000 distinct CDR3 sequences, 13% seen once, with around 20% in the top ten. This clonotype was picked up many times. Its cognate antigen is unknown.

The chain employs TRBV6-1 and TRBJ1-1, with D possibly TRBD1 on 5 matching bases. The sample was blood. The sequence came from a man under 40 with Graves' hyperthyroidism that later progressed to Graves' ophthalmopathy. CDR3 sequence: CASSEAYPGRDTEAFF. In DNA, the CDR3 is TGTGCCAGCAGTGAAGCCTACCCAGGGAGGGACACTGAAGCTTTCTTT.